This T cell receptor beta chain came from a study of T cell repertoires in cytomegalovirus infection. Study-wide background: Through public TCR beta signatures, both CMV infection and matching HLA type were indicated.

Broader study findings: HLA-C-restricted CMV-specific TCR beta clonotypes prevailed in the ex vivo response.

A single record per CDR3 protein comes from TCRdb applying MiXCR to the reads. Here the sample spans about 310,000 distinct CDR3 sequences, under 20% being singletons. This CDR3 is built from 16 residues. The germline V gene encodes CDR1 SNHLY and CDR2 FYNNEI. Trimming took off 6 bases at V and 8 bases at J, with 22 bases between the two ends. A word on this clonotype: No antigen is known for it.

This receptor was obtained from a human donor in good health (CMV status not recorded). Some clones in this sample may be carry-over from other donors' samples. J is TRBJ1-4 and V is TRBV2, with unresolved D. Source material: PBMCs. The CDR3 loop reads CASRGSGSLSFEKLFF. The CDR3 DNA sequence: TGTGCCAGCAGAGGTTCCGGGAGTTTATCCTTCGAAAAACTGTTTTTT.